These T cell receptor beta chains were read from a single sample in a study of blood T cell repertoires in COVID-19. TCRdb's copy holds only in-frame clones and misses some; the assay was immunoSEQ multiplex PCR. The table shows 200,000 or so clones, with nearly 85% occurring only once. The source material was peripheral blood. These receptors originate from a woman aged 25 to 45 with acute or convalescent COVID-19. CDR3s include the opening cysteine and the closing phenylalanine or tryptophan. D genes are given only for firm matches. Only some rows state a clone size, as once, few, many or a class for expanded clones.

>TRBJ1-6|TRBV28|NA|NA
CASREAVGSNSPLHF
TGTGCCAGCAGGGAGGCGGTTGGTTCCAATTCACCCCTCCACTTT
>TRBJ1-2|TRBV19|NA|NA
CASSKGLTYGYTF
TGTGCCAGTAGCAAGGGACTCACCTATGGCTACACCTTC
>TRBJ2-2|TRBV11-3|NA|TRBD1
CASSLVSGTGYSGELFF
TGTGCCAGCAGCTTAGTCTCCGGGACAGGGTATTCCGGGGAGCTGTTTTTT
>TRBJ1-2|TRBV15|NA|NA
CATSIGDSHYGYTF
TGTGCCACCAGCATAGGGGACTCCCACTATGGCTACACCTTC
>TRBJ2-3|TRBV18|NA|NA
CASSPQRDTQYF
TGTGCCAGCTCCCCTCAGCGGGATACGCAGTATTTT
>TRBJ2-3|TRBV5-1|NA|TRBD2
CASSLAPGGSDTQYF
TGCGCCAGCAGCTTGGCCCCCGGGGGGTCAGATACGCAGTATTTT
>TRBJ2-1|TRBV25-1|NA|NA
CASSVSGTYNEQFF
TGTGCCAGCAGTGTGAGCGGCACCTACAATGAGCAGTTCTTC
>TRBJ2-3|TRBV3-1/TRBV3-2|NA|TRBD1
CASSQGPDRGLLF
TGTGCCAGCAGCCAAGGGCCGGACAGGGGGTTACTCTTT
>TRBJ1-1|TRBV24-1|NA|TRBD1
CATSDPGQGREAFF
TGTGCCACCAGTGACCCTGGACAGGGTAGAGAAGCTTTCTTT
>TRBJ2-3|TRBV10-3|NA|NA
CAIRFGGTDTQYF
TGTGCCATCAGATTCGGGGGCACAGATACGCAGTATTTT
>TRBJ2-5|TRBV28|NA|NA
CASSGGGGGQETQYF
TGTGCCAGCAGTGGGGGAGGGGGTGGTCAAGAGACCCAGTACTTC
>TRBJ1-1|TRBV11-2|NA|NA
CASSAGGRYDAFF
TGTGCCAGCAGCGCGGGAGGACGCTACGACGCTTTCTTT
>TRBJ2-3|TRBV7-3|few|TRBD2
CASSLREGDTQYF
TGTGCCAGCAGCCTACGGGAGGGAGATACGCAGTATTTT
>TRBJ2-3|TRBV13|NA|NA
CASSLRGAYSTDTQYF
TGTGCCAGCAGCTTACGGGGGGCCTATAGTACAGATACGCAGTATTTT
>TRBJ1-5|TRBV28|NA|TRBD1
CASSRTGQGDNQPQHF
TGTGCCAGCAGTAGAACGGGACAGGGGGATAATCAGCCCCAGCATTTT
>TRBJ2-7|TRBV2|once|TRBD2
CASRELAASSYEQYF
TGTGCCAGCAGGGAACTAGCGGCGAGCTCCTACGAGCAGTACTTC
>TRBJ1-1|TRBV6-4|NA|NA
CASSAGENTEAFF
TGTGCCAGCAGTGCAGGGGAGAACACTGAAGCTTTCTTT
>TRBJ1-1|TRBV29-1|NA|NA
CSASNTEAFF
TGCAGCGCCTCGAACACTGAAGCTTTCTTT
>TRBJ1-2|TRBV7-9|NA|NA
CASVNSGFNYGYTF
TGTGCCAGCGTAAATTCAGGGTTTAACTATGGCTACACCTTC
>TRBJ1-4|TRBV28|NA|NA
CASSLNRELWHRWLFSNEKLFF
TGTGCCAGCAGCTTGAACAGGGAACTGTGGCATCGGTGGCTCTTCTCTAATGAAAAACTGTTTTTT
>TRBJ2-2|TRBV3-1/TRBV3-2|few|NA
CASSQLTGGGELFF
TGTGCCAGCAGCCAATTAACCGGGGGAGGGGAGCTGTTTTTT
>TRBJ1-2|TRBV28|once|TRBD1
CASSTSGTGGYGYTF
TGTGCCAGCAGTACATCCGGGACAGGGGGATATGGCTACACCTTC
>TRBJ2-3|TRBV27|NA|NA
CASSFQVDTDTQYF
TGTGCCAGCAGTTTCCAGGTGGACACAGATACGCAGTATTTT
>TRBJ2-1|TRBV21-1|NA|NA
CASSPRDLMNEQFF
TGTGCCAGCAGTCCGAGGGACTTAATGAATGAGCAGTTCTTC
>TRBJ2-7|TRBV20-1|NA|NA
CSATRVEQYF
TGCAGTGCTACACGGGTCGAGCAGTACTTC
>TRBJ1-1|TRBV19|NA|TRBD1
CASSGQGVTEAFF
TGTGCCAGTAGCGGACAGGGGGTCACTGAAGCTTTCTTT
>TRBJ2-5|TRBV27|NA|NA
CASSLFYGGWETQYF
TGTGCCAGCAGTTTATTTTACGGCGGCTGGGAGACCCAGTACTTC
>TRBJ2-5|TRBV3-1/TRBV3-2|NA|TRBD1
CASSQGDRVETQYF
TGTGCCAGCAGCCAAGGGGACAGGGTGGAGACCCAGTACTTC
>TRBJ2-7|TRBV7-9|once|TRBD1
CASSLAGTDYEQYF
TGTGCCAGCAGCTTAGCCGGGACAGATTACGAGCAGTACTTC
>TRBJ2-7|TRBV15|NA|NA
CATSRDATEQYF
TGTGCCACCAGCAGAGACGCTACCGAGCAGTACTTC
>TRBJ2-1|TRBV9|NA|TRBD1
CASSVRIGQGHYNEQFF
TGTGCCAGCAGCGTGCGAATCGGACAGGGGCACTACAATGAGCAGTTCTTC
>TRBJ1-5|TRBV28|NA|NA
CASSSAQGLQPQHF
TGTGCCAGCAGTTCCGCTCAGGGTTTGCAGCCCCAGCATTTT
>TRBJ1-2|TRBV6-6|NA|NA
CASSYLGDYGYTF
TGTGCCAGCAGTTACTTAGGAGACTATGGCTACACCTTC
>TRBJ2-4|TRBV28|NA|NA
CASSLITSAKNIQYF
TGTGCCAGCAGTCTAATCACCTCAGCCAAAAACATTCAGTACTTC
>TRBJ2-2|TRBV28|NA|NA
CASTSQGGGPGELFF
TGTGCCAGCACTTCCCAGGGTGGTGGTCCCGGGGAGCTGTTTTTT
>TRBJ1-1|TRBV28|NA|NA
CASVSGGVLTEAFF
TGTGCCAGCGTTTCAGGAGGGGTATTAACTGAAGCTTTCTTT
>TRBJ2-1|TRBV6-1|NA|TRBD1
CASSEEGTAYNEQFF
TGTGCCAGCAGTGAAGAGGGGACAGCTTACAATGAGCAGTTCTTC
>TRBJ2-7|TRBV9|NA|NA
CASSQQGSGEQYF
TGTGCCAGCAGCCAACAGGGATCTGGGGAGCAGTACTTC
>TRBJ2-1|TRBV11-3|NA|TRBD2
CASSLVGTSGRSEQFF
TGTGCCAGCAGCTTAGTCGGGACTAGCGGGAGGAGTGAGCAGTTCTTC
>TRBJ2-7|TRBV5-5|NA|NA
CASRPPVLRSSYEQYF
TGTGCCAGCAGACCGCCCGTCCTCCGGAGCTCCTACGAGCAGTACTTC
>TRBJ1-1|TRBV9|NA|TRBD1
CASSVHGTGGTEAFF
TGTGCCAGCAGCGTCCACGGGACAGGGGGCACTGAAGCTTTCTTT